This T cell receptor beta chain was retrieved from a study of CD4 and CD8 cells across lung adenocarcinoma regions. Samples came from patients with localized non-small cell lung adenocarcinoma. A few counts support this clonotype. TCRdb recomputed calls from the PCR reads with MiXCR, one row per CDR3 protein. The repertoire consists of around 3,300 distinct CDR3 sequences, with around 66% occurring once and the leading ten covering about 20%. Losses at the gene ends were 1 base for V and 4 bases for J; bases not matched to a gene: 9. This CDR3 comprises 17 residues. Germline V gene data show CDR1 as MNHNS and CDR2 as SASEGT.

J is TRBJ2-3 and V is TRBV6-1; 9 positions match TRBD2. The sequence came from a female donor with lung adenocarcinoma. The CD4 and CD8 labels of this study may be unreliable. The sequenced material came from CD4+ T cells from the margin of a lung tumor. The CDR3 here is CASSEGPTSGGADTQYF. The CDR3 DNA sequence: TGTGCCAGCAGTGAAGGTCCGACTAGCGGCGGGGCAGATACGCAGTATTTT.